This T cell receptor beta chain stems from a study of CD8+CD57+ T cells in acquired aplastic anemia. Study-wide results and limits: Patients and controls had in common 25 to 30 CD8+ CDR3 sequences.

There are 13 residues in the CDR3. Germline V gene data show CDR1 as SSHAT and CDR2 as FNYEAQ (reference sequence). The germline V and J ends were trimmed by 5 bases and 3 bases, with 11 bases remaining between them. According to the study, genomic DNA was the template for TCR beta VDJ and CDR3 profiling. TCRdb ran MiXCR on the reads and lists one entry per CDR3 protein. Among fewer than 200,000 distinct CDR3 sequences listed, about 64% were seen once. All sequencing subjects had displayed CD8+CD57+ cell expansion on flow cytometry. Acquired aplastic anemia of severe grade affected all patients. This clonotype was counted a single time. The antigen remains undetermined.

The J gene is TRBJ2-7, the V gene TRBV7-7; possibly TRBD2 for D (6 bases). This clonotype was sampled from a human donor with aplastic anemia. The sample comprised sorted CD4+, CD8+, or CD8+CD57+ T cells (not recorded which) from PBMCs. The CDR3 region is CASSISSDYEQYF. The CDR3, as DNA: TGTGCCAGCAGCATCTCTAGCGACTACGAGCAGTACTTC.